A single sample is the source of the 8 T cell receptor beta chains below, sequenced in a study of breast tumors, draining lymph nodes, adjacent tissues. Using its own MiXCR run on the multiplex PCR reads, TCRdb lists one record per CDR3 protein. The sample contains about 94,000 distinct CDR3 sequences, around 30% of which appear only once. Breast cancer patients provided tissue from their axillary draining lymph nodes. The material sequenced was axillary lymph node tissue. Receptor source: a female donor with breast cancer. Some clones in this sample may be carry-over from other donors' samples.

This clonotype was observed at least ten times. The rearrangement uses TRBV27 and TRBJ1-2, with D possibly matching TRBD1 (5 bases). V was pared by 6 bases and J by 8 bases, with 13 bases between. This CDR3 has 12 residues. Germline CDR1 MNHEY, CDR2 SMNVEV (reference sequence). In DNA, the CDR3 is TGTGCCAGCAGCCCCTTGCAGGGAGGCTACACCTTC. Protein product: CASSPLQGGYTF.

This clonotype has a count of ten or more. The chain has TRBV15 and TRBJ1-5; D remains unclear. The V end lost 6 bases, the J end lost 1 base, and 16 bases lay between the germline ends. The CDR3 totals 16 residues. Germline assignment: CDR1 LNHNV and CDR2 YYDKDF (reference sequence). CDR3 sequence: CATRAHALGSNQPQHF. The CDR3, as DNA: TGTGCCACCAGAGCACACGCTCTAGGCAGCAATCAGCCCCAGCATTTT. The whole variable domain, remainder taken from reference TRBV15 and TRBJ1-5, is DAMVIQNPRYQVTQFGKPVTLSCSQTLNHNVMYWYQQKSSQAPKLLFHYYDKDFNNEADTPDNFQSRRPNTSFCFLDIRSPGLGDTAMYLCATRAHALGSNQPQHFGDGTRLSIL.

As regards this clonotype: Lacking the conserved final phenylalanine or tryptophan, this CDR3 likely reflects a read error. The chain uses TRBV5-6 and TRBJ1-1; 7 nucleotides align to TRBD1. Germline trimming cut 5 bases from V and 4 bases from J; bases unmatched to any gene: 8. The germline gives CDR1 SGHDT, CDR2 YYEEEE. The CDR3 extends over 14 amino acids. This chain's CDR3 is CASRPTGLGTEAFL. The CDR3 DNA reads as TGTGCCAGCAGGCCGACAGGGTTGGGCACTGAAGCTTTCTTG.

This clonotype was counted many times. The V gene is TRBV30, the J gene TRBJ1-3; D gene unclear. Looked up from germline, CDR1 is GTSNPN and CDR2 is SVGIG (reference sequence). The CDR3 has 13 residues. Trimming took 5 bases from V and 0 from J, leaving 8 bases between them. The CDR3 DNA reads TGTGCCTGGTCGACATTCTCTGGAAACACCATATATTTT. Amino acid sequence: CAWSTFSGNTIYF.

This clonotype appeared many times. The chain is built from TRBV18 and TRBJ2-2; no clear D. The germline V and J ends were trimmed by 5 bases and 0 bases, with 13 bases remaining between them. The CDR3 totals 16 residues. Looked up from germline, CDR1 is KGHSH and CDR2 is LQKENI. CDR3 DNA: TGTGCCAGCTCAGCCACCCTCCATTCGAACACCGGGGAGCTGTTTTTT. Its protein is CASSATLHSNTGELFF.

A few counts support this clonotype. The chain couples TRBV28 to TRBJ1-2; D gene ambiguous. Per germline, CDR1 MDHEN and CDR2 SYDVKM. V was pared by 3 bases and J by 2 bases, with 7 bases between. The CDR3 runs to 13 residues. CDR3 residues: CASSFVQNYGYTF. The CDR3, as DNA: TGTGCCAGCAGTTTTGTACAGAACTATGGCTACACCTTC.

This clonotype was counted at least ten times. The chain has TRBV7-9 and TRBJ2-7; D is unclear. The CDR3 is 11 residues long. The V gene's germline CDR1 is SEHNR and CDR2 FQNEAQ (reference sequence). The ends were cut back, 3 bases at V and 6 bases at J, with 6 bases in the middle. CDR3 DNA: TGTGCCAGCAGCTTCGTCGGCGAGCAGTACTTC. This gives the protein CASSFVGEQYF.

Concerning this clonotype: An end of the junction does not agree with germline; a read error may underlie this. The chain couples TRBV29-1 to TRBJ1-5; no clear D. The germline CDR1 and CDR2 sequences are SQVTM and ANQGSEA. This CDR3 comprises 13 residues. The CDR3 loop reads CSVAGSYNQPQHF. The CDR3 region has the DNA TGCAGCGTTGCTGGCAGTTACAATCAGCCCCAGCACTTT.